This T cell receptor beta chain originates from a study of blood T cell repertoires in COVID-19. About the study: Samples representing acute and convalescent COVID-19 were sourced from the United States, Italy and Spain.

Clones were sequenced by immunoSEQ multiplex PCR, and TCRdb holds only the in-frame ones, with some missing. The sample holds approximately 470,000 clones, approximately 83% seen once. Many counts were recorded for this clone. The junction had 7 bases not matched to a gene; V was cut back by 2 bases and J by 4 bases. Germline CDR1 and CDR2: GTSNPN and SVGIG (reference sequence). The CDR3 loop spans 14 amino acids. The sequenced sample was peripheral blood. This clonotype was obtained from a human donor in a cohort sampled during active COVID-19. This chain connects TRBV30 to TRBJ1-1, with 7 bases matching TRBD1. CDR3 sequence (DNA): TGTGCCTGGAGTTTAACTACAGGGGTCACTGAAGCTTTCTTT. Amino acids: CAWSLTTGVTEAFF.